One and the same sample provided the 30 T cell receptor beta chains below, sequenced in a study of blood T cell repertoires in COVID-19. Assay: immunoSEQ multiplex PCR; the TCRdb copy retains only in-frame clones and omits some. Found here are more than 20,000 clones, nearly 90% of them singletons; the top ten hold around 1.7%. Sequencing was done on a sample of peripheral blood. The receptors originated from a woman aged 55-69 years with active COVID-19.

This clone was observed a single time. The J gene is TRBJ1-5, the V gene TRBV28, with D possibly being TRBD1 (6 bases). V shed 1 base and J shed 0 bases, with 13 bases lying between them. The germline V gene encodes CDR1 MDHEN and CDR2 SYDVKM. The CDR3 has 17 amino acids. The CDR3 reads CASSLFPNRVSNQPQHF. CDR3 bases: TGTGCCAGCAGTTTATTTCCTAACAGGGTTAGCAATCAGCCCCAGCATTTT.

CDR3 in DNA: TGTGCCAGCAGCCAAGCGGGAGGGAACTACGAGCAGTACTTC. Its translation: CASSQAGGNYEQYF. V is TRBV3-1 (or the pseudogene TRBV3-2) and J is TRBJ2-7; 8 bases fit TRBD2. V gave up 1 base and J gave up 3 bases; unmatched junction bases: 2. The CDR3 is made up of 14 amino acids. Per germline, CDR1 LGHDT and CDR2 YNNKEL (reference sequence).

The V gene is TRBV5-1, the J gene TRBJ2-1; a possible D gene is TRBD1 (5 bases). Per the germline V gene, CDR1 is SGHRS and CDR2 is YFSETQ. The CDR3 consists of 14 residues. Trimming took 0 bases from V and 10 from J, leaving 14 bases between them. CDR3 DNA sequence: TGCGCCAGCAGCTTGGACAGGAGTTATTTGGAGCAGTTCTTC. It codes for CASSLDRSYLEQFF.

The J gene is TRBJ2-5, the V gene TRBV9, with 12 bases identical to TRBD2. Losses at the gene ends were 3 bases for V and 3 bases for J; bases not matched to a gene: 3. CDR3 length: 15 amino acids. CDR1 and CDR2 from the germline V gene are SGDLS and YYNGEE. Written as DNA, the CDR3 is TGTGCCAGCAGCGCGGGACTAGCGGGTGAAGAGACCCAGTACTTC. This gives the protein CASSAGLAGEETQYF.

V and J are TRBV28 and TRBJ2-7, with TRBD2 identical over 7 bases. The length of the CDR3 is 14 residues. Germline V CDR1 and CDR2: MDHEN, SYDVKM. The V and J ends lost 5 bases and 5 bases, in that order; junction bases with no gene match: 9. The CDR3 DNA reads TGTGCCAGCAGTGTAATAGCGGGTGGCGACGAGCAGTACTTC. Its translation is CASSVIAGGDEQYF.

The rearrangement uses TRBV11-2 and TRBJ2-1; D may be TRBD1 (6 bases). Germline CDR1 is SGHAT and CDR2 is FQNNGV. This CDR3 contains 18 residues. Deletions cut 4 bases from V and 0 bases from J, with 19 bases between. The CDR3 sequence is CASSSPRRDRSSYNEQFF. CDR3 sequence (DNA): TGTGCCAGCAGCTCCCCCCGACGCGACAGGAGCTCCTACAATGAGCAGTTCTTC.

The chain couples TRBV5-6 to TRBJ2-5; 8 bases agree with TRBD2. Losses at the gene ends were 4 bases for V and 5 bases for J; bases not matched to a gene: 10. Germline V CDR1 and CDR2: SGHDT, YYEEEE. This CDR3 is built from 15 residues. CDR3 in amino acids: CASSTRLAGRETQYF. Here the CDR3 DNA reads TGTGCCAGCAGCACCAGATTAGCGGGACGGGAGACCCAGTACTTC.

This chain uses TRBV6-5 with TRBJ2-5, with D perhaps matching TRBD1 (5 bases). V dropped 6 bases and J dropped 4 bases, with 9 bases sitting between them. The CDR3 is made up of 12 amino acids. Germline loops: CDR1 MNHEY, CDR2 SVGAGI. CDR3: CASRKGIETQYF. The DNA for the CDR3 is TGTGCCAGCAGGAAGGGGATAGAGACCCAGTACTTC.

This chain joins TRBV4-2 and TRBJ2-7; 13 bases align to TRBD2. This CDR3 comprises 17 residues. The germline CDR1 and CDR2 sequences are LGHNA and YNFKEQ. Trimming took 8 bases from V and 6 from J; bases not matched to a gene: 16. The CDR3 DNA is TGTGCCAGCTCCCCCGGGACTAGCGGGAAATTTGCTCTCGAGCAGTACTTC. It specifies CASSPGTSGKFALEQYF.

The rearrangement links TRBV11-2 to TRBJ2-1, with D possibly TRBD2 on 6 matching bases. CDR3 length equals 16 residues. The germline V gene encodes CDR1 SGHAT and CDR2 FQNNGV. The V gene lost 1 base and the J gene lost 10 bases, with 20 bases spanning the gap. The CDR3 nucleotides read TGTGCCAGCAGCTTAGTAGCCCAACGGGGACTTCGGGAGCAGTTCTTC. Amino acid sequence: CASSLVAQRGLREQFF.

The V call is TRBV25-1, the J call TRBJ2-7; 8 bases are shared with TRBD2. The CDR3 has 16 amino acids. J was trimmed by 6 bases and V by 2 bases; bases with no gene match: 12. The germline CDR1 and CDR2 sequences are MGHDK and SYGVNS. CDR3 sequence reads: CASSEAGGRSLLEQYF. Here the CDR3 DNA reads TGTGCCAGCAGTGAAGCGGGCGGGAGGTCCCTCCTCGAGCAGTACTTC.

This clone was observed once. In DNA, the CDR3 is TGCGCCAGCAGCCAATCAGGACTAGCGGACACAGATACGCAGTATTTT. Its protein is CASSQSGLADTDTQYF. The rearrangement uses TRBV4-3 and TRBJ2-3, with TRBD2 matching 10 bases. Unmatched junction bases numbered 4, after V lost 2 bases and J lost 2 bases. Germline-derived CDR1 and CDR2 are LGHNA and YSLEER. CDR3 length: 16 residues.

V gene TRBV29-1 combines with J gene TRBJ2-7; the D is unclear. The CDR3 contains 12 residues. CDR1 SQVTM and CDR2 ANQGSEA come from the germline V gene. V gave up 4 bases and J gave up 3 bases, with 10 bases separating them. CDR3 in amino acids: CSVVLSGYEQYF. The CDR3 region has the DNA TGCAGCGTTGTACTTTCGGGCTACGAGCAGTACTTC.

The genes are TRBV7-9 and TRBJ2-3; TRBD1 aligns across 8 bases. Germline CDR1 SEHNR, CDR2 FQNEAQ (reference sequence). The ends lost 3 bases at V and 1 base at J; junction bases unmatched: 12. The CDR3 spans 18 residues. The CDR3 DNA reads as TGTGCCAGCAGCTTGGGCAGGGGGCGCGGATGGGGCACAGATACGCAGTATTTT. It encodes CASSLGRGRGWGTDTQYF.

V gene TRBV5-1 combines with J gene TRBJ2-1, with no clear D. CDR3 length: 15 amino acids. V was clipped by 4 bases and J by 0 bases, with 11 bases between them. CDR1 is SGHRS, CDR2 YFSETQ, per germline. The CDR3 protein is CASSEQVFSYNEQFF. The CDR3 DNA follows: TGCGCCAGCAGCGAACAAGTATTCTCCTACAATGAGCAGTTCTTC.

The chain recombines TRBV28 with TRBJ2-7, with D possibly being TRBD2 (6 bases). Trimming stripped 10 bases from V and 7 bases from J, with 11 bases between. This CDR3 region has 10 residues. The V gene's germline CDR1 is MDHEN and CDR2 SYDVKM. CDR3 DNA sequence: TGTGCCACCAATAGCGGAGAGCAGTACTTC. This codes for CATNSGEQYF.

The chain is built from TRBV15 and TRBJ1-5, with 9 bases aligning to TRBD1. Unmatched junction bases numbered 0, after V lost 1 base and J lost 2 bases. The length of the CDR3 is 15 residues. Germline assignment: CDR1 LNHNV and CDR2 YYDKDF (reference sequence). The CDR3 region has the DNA TGTGCCACCAGCAGAGGGGACAGGGGCAATCAGCCCCAGCATTTT. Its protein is CATSRGDRGNQPQHF. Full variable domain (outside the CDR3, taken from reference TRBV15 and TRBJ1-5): DAMVIQNPRYQVTQFGKPVTLSCSQTLNHNVMYWYQQKSSQAPKLLFHYYDKDFNNEADTPDNFQSRRPNTSFCFLDIRSPGLGDTAMYLCATSRGDRGNQPQHFGDGTRLSIL.

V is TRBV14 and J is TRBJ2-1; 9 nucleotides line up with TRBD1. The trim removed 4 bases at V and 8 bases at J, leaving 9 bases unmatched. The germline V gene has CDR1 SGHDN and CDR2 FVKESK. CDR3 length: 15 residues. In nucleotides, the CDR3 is TGTGCCAGCAGCCGGGACAGGGTAACAAGCTATGAGCAGTTCTTC. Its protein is CASSRDRVTSYEQFF.

The CDR3, as DNA: TGTGCCAGCAGTGACCTAGCGGGAGGGTTCAATGAGCAGTTCTTC. Protein product: CASSDLAGGFNEQFF. The chain is built from TRBV25-1 and TRBJ2-1, with 12 positions matching TRBD2. J was trimmed by 6 bases and V by 3 bases; bases with no gene match: 3. The CDR3 is made up of 15 amino acids. Germline CDR1 MGHDK, CDR2 SYGVNS.

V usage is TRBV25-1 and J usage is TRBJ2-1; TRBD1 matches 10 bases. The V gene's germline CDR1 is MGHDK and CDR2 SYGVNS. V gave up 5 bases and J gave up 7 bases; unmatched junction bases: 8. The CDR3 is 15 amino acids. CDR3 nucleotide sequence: TGTGCCAGCAGTACAGGGACAGGGGTGAGGAATGAGCAGTTCTTC. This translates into CASSTGTGVRNEQFF.

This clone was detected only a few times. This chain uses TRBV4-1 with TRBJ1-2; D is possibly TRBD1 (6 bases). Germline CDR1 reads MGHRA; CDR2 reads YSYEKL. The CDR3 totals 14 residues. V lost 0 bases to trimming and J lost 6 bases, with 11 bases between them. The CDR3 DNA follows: TGCGCCAGCAGCCAAGAAAGGGGGAAGAATGGCTACACCTTC. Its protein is CASSQERGKNGYTF.

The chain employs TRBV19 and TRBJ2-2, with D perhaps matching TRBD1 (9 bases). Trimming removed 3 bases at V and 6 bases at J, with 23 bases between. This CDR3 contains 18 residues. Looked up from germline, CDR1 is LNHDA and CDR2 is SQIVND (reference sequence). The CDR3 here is CASSINRGLAGSPGELFF. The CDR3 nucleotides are TGTGCCAGTAGTATCAACAGGGGGCTAGCGGGTTCGCCCGGGGAGCTGTTTTTT.

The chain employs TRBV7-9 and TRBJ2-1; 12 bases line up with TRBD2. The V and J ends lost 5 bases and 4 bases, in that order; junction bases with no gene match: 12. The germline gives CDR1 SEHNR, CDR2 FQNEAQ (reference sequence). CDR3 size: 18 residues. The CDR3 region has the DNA TGTGCCAGCAGCCTAGGGCTAGCGGGAGGGCAGAGGTACAATGAGCAGTTCTTC. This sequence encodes CASSLGLAGGQRYNEQFF.

In DNA form, the CDR3 reads TGTGCCAGCAGCTTAACGACTAGCGGATACGAGCAGTACTTC. It specifies CASSLTTSGYEQYF. This sequence joins TRBV13 and TRBJ2-7; 9 bases map to TRBD2. The CDR3 is 14 amino acids. The V segment lost 2 bases and the J segment 4 bases; nucleotides outside the gene matches: 3. Germline V gene lookup returns CDR1 PRHDT and CDR2 FYEKMQ (reference sequence).

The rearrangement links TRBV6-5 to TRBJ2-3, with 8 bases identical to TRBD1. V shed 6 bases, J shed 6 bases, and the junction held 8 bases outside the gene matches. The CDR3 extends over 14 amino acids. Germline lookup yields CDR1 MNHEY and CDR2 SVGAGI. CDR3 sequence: CASRVRQGLDTQYF. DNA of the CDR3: TGTGCCAGCAGGGTTAGACAGGGGCTGGATACGCAGTATTTT.

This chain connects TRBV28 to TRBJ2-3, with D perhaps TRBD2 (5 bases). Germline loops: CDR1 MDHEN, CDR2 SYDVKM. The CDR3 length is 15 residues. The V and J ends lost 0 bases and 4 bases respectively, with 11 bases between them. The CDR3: CASSLWSLAADTQYF. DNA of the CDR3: TGTGCCAGCAGTTTATGGAGTCTAGCAGCAGATACGCAGTATTTT.

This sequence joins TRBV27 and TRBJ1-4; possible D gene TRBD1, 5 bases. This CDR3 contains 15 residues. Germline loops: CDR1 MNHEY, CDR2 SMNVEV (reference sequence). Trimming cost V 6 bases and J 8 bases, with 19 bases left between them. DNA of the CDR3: TGTGCCAGCAGGGGACTTAAAATGGGACTCGAAAAACTGTTTTTT. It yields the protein CASRGLKMGLEKLFF.

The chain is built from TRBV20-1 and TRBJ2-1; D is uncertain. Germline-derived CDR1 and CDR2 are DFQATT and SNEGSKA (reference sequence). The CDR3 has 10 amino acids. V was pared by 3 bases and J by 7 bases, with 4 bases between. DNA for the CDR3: TGCAGTGCTAGGCGGAATGAGCAGTTCTTC. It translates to CSARRNEQFF.

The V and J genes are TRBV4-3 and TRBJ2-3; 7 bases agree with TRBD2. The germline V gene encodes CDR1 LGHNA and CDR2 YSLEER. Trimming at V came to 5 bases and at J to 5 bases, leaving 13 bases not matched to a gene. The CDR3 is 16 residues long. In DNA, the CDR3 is TGCGCCAGCAGCGAACTTTTGGGAGGGCGAGGAGATACGCAGTATTTT. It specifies CASSELLGGRGDTQYF.

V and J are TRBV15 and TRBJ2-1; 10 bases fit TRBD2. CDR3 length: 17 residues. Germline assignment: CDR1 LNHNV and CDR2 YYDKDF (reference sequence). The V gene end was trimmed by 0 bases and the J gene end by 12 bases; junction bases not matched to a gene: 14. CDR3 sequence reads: CATSRDLTGGLAFLQFF. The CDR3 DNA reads TGTGCCACCAGCAGAGATCTAACGGGGGGACTAGCGTTTTTGCAGTTCTTC.